These 10 T cell receptor beta chains were all obtained from the same sample, sequenced in a study of a mutant IDH1 vaccine in newly diagnosed glioma. Assay: immunoSEQ multiplex PCR; the TCRdb copy retains only in-frame clones and omits some. The sample includes just under 95,000 clones, approximately 83% of them seen just once. Time point defined: baseline, week 1 (first vaccination visit). Treatment indicated: pre-vaccination baseline after standard-of-care therapy. Sequencing used PBMCs, obtained from a glioma patient treated with radiotherapy, temozolomide or both. The source of these receptors is a woman in her 50s with glioma.

Only a few counts were recorded for this clone. The chain has TRBV4-2 and TRBJ2-1; D remains ambiguous. The CDR3 is made up of 14 amino acids. Germline CDR1 and CDR2: LGHNA and YNFKEQ. V gave up 5 bases and J gave up 7 bases, with 15 bases separating them. CDR3 in DNA: TGTGCCAGCAGCTCCCGTTACACCGTAAATGAGCAGTTCTTC. It specifies CASSSRYTVNEQFF.

The chain has TRBV5-4 and TRBJ1-1; D is ambiguous. There are 14 residues in the CDR3. Germline values: CDR1 SGHNT, CDR2 YYREEE (reference sequence). V dropped 1 base and J dropped 1 base, with 8 bases sitting between them. The CDR3 loop is CASSLISENTEAFF. Here the CDR3 DNA reads TGTGCCAGCAGCTTGATCTCCGAGAACACTGAAGCTTTCTTT.

V is TRBV9 and J is TRBJ2-1, with D perhaps TRBD2 (6 bases). Germline V gene lookup returns CDR1 SGDLS and CDR2 YYNGEE. The CDR3 totals 14 residues. V lost 3 bases to trimming and J lost 7 bases, with 14 bases between them. The CDR3 nucleotides are TGTGCCAGCAGCGGCAGCAAAGGGAGGAATGAGCAGTTCTTC. It encodes CASSGSKGRNEQFF.

J is TRBJ1-1 and V is TRBV2; D uncertain. V was clipped by 5 bases and J by 5 bases, with 15 bases between them. The CDR3 loop spans 14 amino acids. The germline V gene encodes CDR1 SNHLY and CDR2 FYNNEI. CDR3 nucleotide sequence: TGTGCCAGCAGTATGCGGGAGGTTGGAACTGAAGCTTTCTTT. Encoded protein: CASSMREVGTEAFF.

Here the CDR3 reads CASSDSILNTGELFF. In DNA form, the CDR3 reads TGTGCCAGCAGTGACTCGATACTTAACACCGGGGAGCTGTTTTTT. The chain is built from TRBV6-4 and TRBJ2-2; no firm D call. The CDR3 has 15 amino acids. Trimming removed 0 bases at V and 2 bases at J, with 7 bases between. From germline, CDR1 is MRHNA and CDR2 SNTAGT.

The J gene is TRBJ2-7, the V gene TRBV5-1; 9 bases align to TRBD1. The CDR3 spans 16 residues. V shed 4 bases and J 1 base; nucleotides not matched to a gene: 9. The germline gives CDR1 SGHRS, CDR2 YFSETQ. The CDR3 nucleotides are TGCGCCAGCAGCACCCGAGGACAGGGGACTTCCTACGAGCAGTACTTC. The encoded protein is CASSTRGQGTSYEQYF.

CDR3 sequence reads: CASSLAAGVGQETQYF. The CDR3 DNA sequence: TGTGCCAGCAGCTTGGCGGCGGGGGTAGGACAAGAGACCCAGTACTTC. The chain uses TRBV5-4 and TRBJ2-5, with TRBD2 matching 7 bases. V gave up 0 bases and J gave up 2 bases; unmatched junction bases: 7. Germline V gene data show CDR1 as SGHNT and CDR2 as YYREEE (reference sequence). The CDR3 covers 16 residues.

This clone came up once. V gene TRBV2 combines with J gene TRBJ2-7; D is unresolved. V was shortened by 5 bases and J by 1 base, with 9 bases between the two germline ends. The CDR3 consists of 13 residues. From germline, CDR1 is SNHLY and CDR2 FYNNEI. CDR3 sequence reads: CASSHGKSYEQYF. DNA for the CDR3: TGTGCCAGCAGTCACGGAAAGTCCTACGAGCAGTACTTC.

The sample holds one count of this clone. V and J are TRBV14 and TRBJ2-2; D ambiguous. CDR3 length equals 15 residues. Trimming stripped 4 bases from V and 2 bases from J, with 11 bases between. Germline CDR1 SGHDN, CDR2 FVKESK. CDR3 protein: CASSPTPINTGELFF. CDR3 DNA sequence: TGTGCCAGCAGCCCGACCCCCATTAACACCGGGGAGCTGTTTTTT.

The chain couples TRBV4-1 to TRBJ2-7; 15 nucleotides align to TRBD2. CDR3 length: 19 residues. Germline CDR1 reads MGHRA; CDR2 reads YSYEKL. Trimming cost V 8 bases and J 0 bases; bases outside gene matches: 14. CDR3 DNA: TGCGCCAGCCGTCCGGGACTAGCGGGGGGTCGGACCATCTCCTACGAGCAGTACTTC. This encodes CASRPGLAGGRTISYEQYF.